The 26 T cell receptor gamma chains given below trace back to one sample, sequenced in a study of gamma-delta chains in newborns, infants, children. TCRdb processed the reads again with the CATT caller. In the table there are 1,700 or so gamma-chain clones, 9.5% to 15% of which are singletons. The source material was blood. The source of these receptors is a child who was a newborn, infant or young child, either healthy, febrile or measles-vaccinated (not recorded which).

This CDR3 is CALWEVVLGTGKKIKVF. The DNA of the CDR3 is TGTGCCTTGTGGGAGGTGGTTCTGGGGACGGGCAAAAAAATCAAGGTATTT. This chain uses TRGV9 with TRGJP. The CDR3 totals 17 residues. From germline, CDR1 is GITISATS and CDR2 ISYDGTV (reference sequence). The J segment lost 12 bases and the V segment lost 0 bases, leaving 11 bases of the junction unmatched.

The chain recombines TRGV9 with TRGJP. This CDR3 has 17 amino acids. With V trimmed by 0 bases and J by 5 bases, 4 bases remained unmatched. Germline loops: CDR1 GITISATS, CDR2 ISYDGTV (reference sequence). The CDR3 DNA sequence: TGTGCCTTGTGGGAGGTGTGGGAAGAGTTGGGCAAAAAAATCAAGGTATTT. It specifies CALWEVWEELGKKIKVF.

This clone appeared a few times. DNA for the CDR3: TGTGCCTTGTGGGATGAGGTGTTGGGCAAAAAAATCAAGGTATTT. Protein product: CALWDEVLGKKIKVF. The chain combines TRGV9 with TRGJP. Germline V gene lookup returns CDR1 GITISATS and CDR2 ISYDGTV (reference sequence). The CDR3 has 15 amino acids. V shed 4 bases and J 9 bases; nucleotides not matched to a gene: 6.

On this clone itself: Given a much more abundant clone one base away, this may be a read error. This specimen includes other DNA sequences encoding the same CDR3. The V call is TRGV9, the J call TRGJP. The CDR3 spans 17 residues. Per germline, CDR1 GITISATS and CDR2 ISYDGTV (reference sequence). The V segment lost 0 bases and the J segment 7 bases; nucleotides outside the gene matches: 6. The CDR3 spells CALWEVRRELGKKIKVF. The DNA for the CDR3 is TGTGCCTTGTGGGAGGTGCGACGGGAGTTGGGCAAAAAAATCAAGGTATTT.

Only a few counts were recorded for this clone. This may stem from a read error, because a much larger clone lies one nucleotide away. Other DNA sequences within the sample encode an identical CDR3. The CDR3 spells CALWEMALGKKIKVF. The CDR3 nucleotides read TGTGCCTTGTGGGAGATGGCGTTGGGTAAAAAAATCAAGGTATTT. This chain uses TRGV9 with TRGJP. Germline lookup yields CDR1 GITISATS and CDR2 ISYDGTV (reference sequence). This CDR3 region has 15 residues.

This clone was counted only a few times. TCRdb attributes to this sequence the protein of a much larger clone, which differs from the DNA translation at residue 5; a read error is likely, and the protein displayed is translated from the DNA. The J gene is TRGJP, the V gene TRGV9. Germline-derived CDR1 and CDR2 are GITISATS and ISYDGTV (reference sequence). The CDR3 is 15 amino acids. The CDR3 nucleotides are TGTGCCTTGTGGGGGGTGCGGTTGGGCAAAAAAATCAAGGTATTT. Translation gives CALWGVRLGKKIKVF.

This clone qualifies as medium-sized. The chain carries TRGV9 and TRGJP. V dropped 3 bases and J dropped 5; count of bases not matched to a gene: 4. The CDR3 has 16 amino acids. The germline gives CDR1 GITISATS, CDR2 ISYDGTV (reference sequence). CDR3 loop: CALWETEELGKKIKVF. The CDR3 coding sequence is TGTGCCTTGTGGGAGACCGAAGAGTTGGGCAAAAAAATCAAGGTATTT.

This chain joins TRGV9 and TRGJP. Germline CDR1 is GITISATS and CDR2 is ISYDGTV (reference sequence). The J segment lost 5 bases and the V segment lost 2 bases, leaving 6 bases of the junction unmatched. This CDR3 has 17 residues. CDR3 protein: CALWEDPEELGKKIKVF. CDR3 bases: TGTGCCTTGTGGGAGGACCCTGAAGAGTTGGGCAAAAAAATCAAGGTATTT.

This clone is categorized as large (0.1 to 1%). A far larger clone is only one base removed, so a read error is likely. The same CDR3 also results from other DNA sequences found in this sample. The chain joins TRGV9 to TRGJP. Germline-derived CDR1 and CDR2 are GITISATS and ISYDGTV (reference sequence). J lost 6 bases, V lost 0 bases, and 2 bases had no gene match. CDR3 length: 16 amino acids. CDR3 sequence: CALWEVLELGKKIKVF. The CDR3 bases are TGTGCCTTGTGGGAGGTGCTAGAGTTGGGCAAAAAAATCAAGGTATTT.

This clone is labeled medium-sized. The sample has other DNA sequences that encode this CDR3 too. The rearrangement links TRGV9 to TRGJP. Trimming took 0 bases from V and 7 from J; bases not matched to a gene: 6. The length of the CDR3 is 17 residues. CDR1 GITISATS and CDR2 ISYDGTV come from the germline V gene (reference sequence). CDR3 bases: TGTGCCTTGTGGGAGGTGCACGGGGAGTTGGGCAAAAAAATCAAGGTATTT. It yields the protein CALWEVHGELGKKIKVF.

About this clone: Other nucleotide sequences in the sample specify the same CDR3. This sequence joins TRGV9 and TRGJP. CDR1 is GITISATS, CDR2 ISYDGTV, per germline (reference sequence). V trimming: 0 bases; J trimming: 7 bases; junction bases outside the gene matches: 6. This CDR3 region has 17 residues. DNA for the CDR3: TGTGCCTTGTGGGAGGTGCAAGGGGAGTTGGGCAAAAAAATCAAGGTATTT. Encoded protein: CALWEVQGELGKKIKVF.

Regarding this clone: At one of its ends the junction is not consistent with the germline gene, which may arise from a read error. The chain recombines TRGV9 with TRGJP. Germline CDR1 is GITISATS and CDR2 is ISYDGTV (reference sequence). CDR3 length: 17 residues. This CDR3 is CTLWEVLAELSKKIKVF. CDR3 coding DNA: TGTACCTTGTGGGAGGTGCTCGCCGAGTTGAGCAAAAAAATCAAGGTATTT.

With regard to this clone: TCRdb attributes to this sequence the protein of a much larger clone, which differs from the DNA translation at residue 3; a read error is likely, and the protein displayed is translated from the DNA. Written as DNA, the CDR3 is TGTGCCTCGTGGGACATAGAGTTGGGCAAAAAAATCAAGGTATTT. This translates into CASWDIELGKKIKVF. The chain is built from TRGV9 and TRGJP. The CDR3 contains 15 residues. Per the germline V gene, CDR1 is GITISATS and CDR2 is ISYDGTV (reference sequence).

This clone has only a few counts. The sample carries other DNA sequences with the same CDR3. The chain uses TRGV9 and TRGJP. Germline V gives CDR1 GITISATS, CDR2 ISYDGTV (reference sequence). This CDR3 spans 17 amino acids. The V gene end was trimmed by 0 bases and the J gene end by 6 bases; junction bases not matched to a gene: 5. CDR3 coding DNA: TGTGCCTTGTGGGAGGTGTTATCAGAGTTGGGCAAAAAAATCAAGGTATTT. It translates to CALWEVLSELGKKIKVF.

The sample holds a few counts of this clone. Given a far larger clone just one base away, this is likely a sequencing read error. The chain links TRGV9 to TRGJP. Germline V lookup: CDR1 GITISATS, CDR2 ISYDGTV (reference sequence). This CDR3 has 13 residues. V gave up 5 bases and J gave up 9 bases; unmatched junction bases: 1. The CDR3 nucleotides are TGTGCCTTGTGGGGGTTGGGCAAAAAAATCAAGGTATTT. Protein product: CALWGLGKKIKVF.

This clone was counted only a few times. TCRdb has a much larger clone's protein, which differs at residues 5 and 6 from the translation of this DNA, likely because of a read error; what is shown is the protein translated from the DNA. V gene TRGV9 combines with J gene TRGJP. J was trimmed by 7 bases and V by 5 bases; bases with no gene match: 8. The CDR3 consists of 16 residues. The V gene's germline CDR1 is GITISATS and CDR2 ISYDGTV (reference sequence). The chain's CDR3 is CALWGARELGKKIKVF. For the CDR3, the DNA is TGTGCCTTGTGGGGGGCGCGGGAGTTGGGCAAAAAAATCAAGGTATTT.

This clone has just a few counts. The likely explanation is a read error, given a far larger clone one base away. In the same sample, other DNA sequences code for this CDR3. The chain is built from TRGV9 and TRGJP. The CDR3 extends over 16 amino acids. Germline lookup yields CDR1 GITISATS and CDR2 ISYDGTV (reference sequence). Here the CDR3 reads CALWEEQELGKKIKVF. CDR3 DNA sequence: TGTGCCTTGTGGGAGGAACAAGAGTTGGGCAAAAAGATCAAGGTATTT.

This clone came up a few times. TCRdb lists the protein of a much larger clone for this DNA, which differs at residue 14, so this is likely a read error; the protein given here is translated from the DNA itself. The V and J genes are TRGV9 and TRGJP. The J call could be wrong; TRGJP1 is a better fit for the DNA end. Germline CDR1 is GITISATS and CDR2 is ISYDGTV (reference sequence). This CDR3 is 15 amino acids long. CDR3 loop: CALWENELGKKIKIF. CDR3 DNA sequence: TGTGCCTTGTGGGAGAACGAGTTGGGCAAAAAAATCAAGATATTT.

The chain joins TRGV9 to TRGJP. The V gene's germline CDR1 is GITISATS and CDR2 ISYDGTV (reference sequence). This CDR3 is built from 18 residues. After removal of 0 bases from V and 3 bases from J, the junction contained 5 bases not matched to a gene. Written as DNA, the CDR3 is TGTGCCTTGTGGGAGGTGCAGACGCAAGAGTTGGGCAAAAAAATCAAGGTATTT. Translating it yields CALWEVQTQELGKKIKVF.

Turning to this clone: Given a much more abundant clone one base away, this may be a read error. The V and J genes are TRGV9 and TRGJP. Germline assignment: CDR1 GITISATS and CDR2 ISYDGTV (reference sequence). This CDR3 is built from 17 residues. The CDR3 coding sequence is TGTGCCTTGTGGGAGGTGCAAGTAGGGTTGGGCAAAAAAATCATGGTATTT. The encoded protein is CALWEVQVGLGKKIMVF.

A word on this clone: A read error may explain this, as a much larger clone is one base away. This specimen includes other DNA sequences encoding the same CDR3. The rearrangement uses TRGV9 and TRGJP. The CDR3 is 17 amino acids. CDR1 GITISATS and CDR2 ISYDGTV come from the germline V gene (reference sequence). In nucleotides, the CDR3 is TGTGCCTTGTGGGAGACCTTACAAGAGTTGGGCAAAAAAATCAAAGTATTT. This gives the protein CALWETLQELGKKIKVF.

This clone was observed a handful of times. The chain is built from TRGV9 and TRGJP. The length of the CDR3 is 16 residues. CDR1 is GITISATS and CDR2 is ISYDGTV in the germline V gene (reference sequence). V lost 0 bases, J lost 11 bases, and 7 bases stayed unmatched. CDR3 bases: TGTGCCTTGTGGGAGGTGCGGTTTATGGGCAAAAAAATCAAGGTATTT. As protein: CALWEVRFMGKKIKVF.

This CDR3 is CALWEAPFICVYYKKLF. The CDR3 coding sequence is TGTGCCTTGTGGGAGGCCCCCTTTATCTGCGTTTATTATAAGAAACTCTTT. The chain joins TRGV9 to TRGJ1 or TRGJ2. The trim removed 2 bases at V and 3 bases at J, leaving 16 bases unmatched. The length of the CDR3 is 17 residues. Germline-derived CDR1 and CDR2 are GITISATS and ISYDGTV (reference sequence).

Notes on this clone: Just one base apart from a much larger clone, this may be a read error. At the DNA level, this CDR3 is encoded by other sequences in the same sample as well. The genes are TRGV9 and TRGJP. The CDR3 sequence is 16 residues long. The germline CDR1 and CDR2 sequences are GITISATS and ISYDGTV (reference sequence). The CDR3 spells CALWEIKELGKKIKVF. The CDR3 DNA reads TGTGCCCTGTGGGAGATTAAAGAGTTGGGCAAAAAAATCAAGGTATTT.

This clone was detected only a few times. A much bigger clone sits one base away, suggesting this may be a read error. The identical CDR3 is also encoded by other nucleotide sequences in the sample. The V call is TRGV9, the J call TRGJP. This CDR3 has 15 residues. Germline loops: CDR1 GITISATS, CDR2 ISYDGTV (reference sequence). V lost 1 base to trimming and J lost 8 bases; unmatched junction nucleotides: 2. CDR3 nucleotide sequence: TGTGCCTTGTGGGAGGTCAAGTTGGGCAAAAAAATCAAGGTATTT. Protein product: CALWEVKLGKKIKVF.

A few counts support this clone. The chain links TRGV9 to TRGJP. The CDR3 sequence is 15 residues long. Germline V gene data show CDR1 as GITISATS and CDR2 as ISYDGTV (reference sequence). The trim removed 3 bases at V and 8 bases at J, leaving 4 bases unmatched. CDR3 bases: TGTGCCTTGTGGGAGCCTCAGTTGGGCAAAAAAATCAAGGTATTT. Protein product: CALWEPQLGKKIKVF.